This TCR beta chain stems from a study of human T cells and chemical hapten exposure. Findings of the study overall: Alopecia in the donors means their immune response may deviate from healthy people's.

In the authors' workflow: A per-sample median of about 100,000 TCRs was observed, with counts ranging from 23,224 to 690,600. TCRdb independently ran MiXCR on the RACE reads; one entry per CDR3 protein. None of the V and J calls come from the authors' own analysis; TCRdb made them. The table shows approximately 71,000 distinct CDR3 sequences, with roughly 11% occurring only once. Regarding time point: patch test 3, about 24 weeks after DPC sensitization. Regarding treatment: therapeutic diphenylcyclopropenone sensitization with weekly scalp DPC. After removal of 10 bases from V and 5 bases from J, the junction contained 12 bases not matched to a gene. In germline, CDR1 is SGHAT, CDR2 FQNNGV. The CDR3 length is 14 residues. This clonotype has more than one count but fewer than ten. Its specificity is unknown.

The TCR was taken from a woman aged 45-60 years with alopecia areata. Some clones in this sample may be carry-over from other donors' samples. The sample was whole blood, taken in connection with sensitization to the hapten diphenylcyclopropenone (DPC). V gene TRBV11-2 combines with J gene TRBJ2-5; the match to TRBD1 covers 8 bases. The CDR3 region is CATTPTGGKETQYF. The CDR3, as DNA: TGTGCCACCACCCCCACAGGGGGTAAGGAGACCCAGTACTTC. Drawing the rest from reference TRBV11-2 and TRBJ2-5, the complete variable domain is EAGVAQSPRYKIIEKRQSVAFWCNPISGHATLYWYQQILGQGPKLLIQFQNNGVVDDSQLPKDRFSAERLKGVDSTLKIQPAKLEDSAVYLCATTPTGGKETQYFGPGTRLLVL.